Listed below are T cell receptor beta chains from one sample, sequenced in a study of spatial heterogeneity in lung cancer. TCRdb reprocessed the 5' RACE reads with MiXCR, giving one entry per CDR3 protein. The sample contains around 110,000 distinct CDR3 sequences, less than 15% of which appear only once. The sample was PBMCs, taken at follow-up. The receptor source for this set is a male donor with early-stage non-small cell lung cancer. Both conserved end residues are part of each CDR3. The D gene is left open where the match is weak. Not all rows give a size; the values are once, few, many and, for expanded clones, a class.

J gene: TRBJ2-7; D gene: .; V gene: TRBV6-4; clone size: .; CDR3 length: 12; CDR3 DNA: TGTGCCAGCAGCACCAGGCCCTACGAGCAGTACTTC; CDR3 protein: CASSTRPYEQYF
J gene: TRBJ1-5; D gene: .; V gene: TRBV6-5; clone size: .; CDR3 length: 13; CDR3 DNA: TGTGCCAGCAGCCGCGACGGCGGTCAGCCCCAGCATTTT; CDR3 protein: CASSRDGGQPQHF
J gene: TRBJ2-2; D gene: TRBD1; V gene: TRBV9; clone size: few; CDR3 length: 15; CDR3 DNA: TGTGCCAGCAGCGTCGGACAGGGGAGCACCGGGGAGCTGTTTTTT; CDR3 protein: CASSVGQGSTGELFF
J gene: TRBJ2-5; D gene: TRBD2; V gene: TRBV7-2; clone size: few; CDR3 length: 16; CDR3 DNA: TGTGCCAGCAGCTTGATGAGACTAGCGGGGGAAGAGACCCAGTACTTC; CDR3 protein: CASSLMRLAGEETQYF
J gene: TRBJ1-4; D gene: TRBD1; V gene: TRBV2; clone size: .; CDR3 length: 12; CDR3 DNA: TGTGCCACAGGACAGGGGGCGGAAAAACTGTTTTTT; CDR3 protein: CATGQGAEKLFF
J gene: TRBJ2-7; D gene: TRBD2; V gene: TRBV7-9; clone size: few; CDR3 length: 18; CDR3 DNA: TGTGCCAGCAGTTATAATTCCTTAAGCGGGGGACCTCCGTACGAGCAGTACTTC; CDR3 protein: CASSYNSLSGGPPYEQYF
J gene: TRBJ1-1; D gene: .; V gene: TRBV27; clone size: .; CDR3 length: 14; CDR3 DNA: TGTGCCAGCAGTTTTGAGGGATGGAGCACTGAAGCTTTCTTT; CDR3 protein: CASSFEGWSTEAFF
J gene: TRBJ2-7; D gene: TRBD2; V gene: TRBV4-1; clone size: few; CDR3 length: 16; CDR3 DNA: TGCGCCAGCAGCCAGGCAAGCGGGGGATACTCCTACGAGCAGTACTTC; CDR3 protein: CASSQASGGYSYEQYF
J gene: TRBJ2-1; D gene: .; V gene: TRBV4-2; clone size: many; CDR3 length: 16; CDR3 DNA: TGTGCCAGCAGCCAAGATCGGGGTAGCTCCTACAATGAGCAGTTCTTC; CDR3 protein: CASSQDRGSSYNEQFF
J gene: TRBJ2-3; D gene: .; V gene: TRBV5-1; clone size: few; CDR3 length: 15; CDR3 DNA: TGCGCCAGCACCTCATGGGACCCAGAGGTAGATACGCAGTATTTT; CDR3 protein: CASTSWDPEVDTQYF
J gene: TRBJ2-7; D gene: .; V gene: TRBV12-3/TRBV12-4; clone size: many; CDR3 length: 11; CDR3 DNA: TGTGCCAGCAGCTCGGCCCACGAGCAGTACTTC; CDR3 protein: CASSSAHEQYF
J gene: TRBJ1-4; D gene: .; V gene: TRBV7-2; clone size: few; CDR3 length: 15; CDR3 DNA: TGTGCCAGCAGCTTAGCGCGGGGGGTAGGAGAAAAACTGTTTTTT; CDR3 protein: CASSLARGVGEKLFF
J gene: TRBJ2-2; D gene: .; V gene: TRBV5-1; clone size: many; CDR3 length: 15; CDR3 DNA: TGCGTCAGCAGCGGCTCAGCGGGCGCGACCGGGGAGCTGTTTTTT; CDR3 protein: CVSSGSAGATGELFF
J gene: TRBJ2-6; D gene: .; V gene: TRBV29-1; clone size: few; CDR3 length: 13; CDR3 DNA: TGCAGCGTTGCGAGGGCTGGGGCCAACGTCCTGACTTTC; CDR3 protein: CSVARAGANVLTF
J gene: TRBJ1-6; D gene: .; V gene: TRBV11-1; clone size: few; CDR3 length: 15; CDR3 DNA: TGTGCCAGCAGCTTATCCACAGGCTATAATTCACCCCTCCACTTT; CDR3 protein: CASSLSTGYNSPLHF
J gene: TRBJ2-7; D gene: TRBD2; V gene: TRBV9; clone size: many; CDR3 length: 16; CDR3 DNA: TGTGCCAGCAGCTCCCGACTAGCGGGGGGCCCCTACGAGCAGTACTTC; CDR3 protein: CASSSRLAGGPYEQYF
J gene: TRBJ2-5; D gene: .; V gene: TRBV28; clone size: .; CDR3 length: 13; CDR3 DNA: TGTGCCAGCTTTTCCAGGCGGCAAGAGACCCAGTACTTC; CDR3 protein: CASFSRRQETQYF